Shown below are 32 T cell receptor beta chains from a single sample sequenced in a study of cytomegalovirus exposure and HLA in healthy donors (dated by TCRdb to 2017 to 2019). Library creation used the immunoSEQ multiplex PCR assay. A mixture of 60 forward primers for TCR Vbeta segments and 13 reverse primers for TCR Jbeta segments was used in the multiplex PCR. Here the immuneACCESS table is served through TCRdb, limited to in-frame sequences with V and J called. Missing clones are a known gap in these copies; in checked studies unresolved V genes cover under half, and the rest lacks a known reason. The table for this sample lists 75,000 to 95,000 clones; 70% to 85% of them were counted only once. Of the sample, around 2.3% is held by the ten largest clones. Material for sequencing was PBMCs. The origin of the receptors is a young man in good health and CMV-seronegative.

This rearrangement joins TRBV5-1 to TRBJ1-2; 7 bases map to TRBD1. CDR1 is SGHRS and CDR2 is YFSETQ in the germline V gene. This CDR3 contains 15 residues. The V and J ends lost 0 bases and 4 bases, in that order; junction bases with no gene match: 6. The CDR3 DNA is TGCGCCAGCAGCTTGGATGGACAGGCAGCCTATGGCTACACCTTC. Its protein product is CASSLDGQAAYGYTF.

Of note for this clone: The identical CDR3 is also encoded by other nucleotide sequences in the sample. This chain links TRBV27 with TRBJ1-6, with TRBD1 matching over 7 bases. The J segment lost 7 bases and the V segment lost 6 bases, leaving 6 bases of the junction unmatched. Germline V gives CDR1 MNHEY, CDR2 SMNVEV (reference sequence). CDR3 size: 14 residues. DNA for the CDR3: TGTGCCAGCAGGCCCGACAGGGCCAATTCACCCCTCCACTTT. It yields the protein CASRPDRANSPLHF.

CDR3 amino acids: CSVDQTTSTAYNEQFF. The CDR3 DNA follows: TGCAGCGTTGACCAGACGACTAGCACAGCCTACAATGAGCAGTTCTTC. The rearrangement joins TRBV29-1 to TRBJ2-1; 7 bases fit TRBD2. This CDR3 region has 16 residues. V shed 3 bases and J 2 bases; nucleotides not matched to a gene: 10. Germline V gives CDR1 SQVTM, CDR2 ANQGSEA.

V and J are TRBV27 and TRBJ1-1; TRBD1 matches at 9 bases. CDR3 size: 14 residues. V shed 1 base, J shed 8 bases, and the junction held 5 bases outside the gene matches. CDR1 MNHEY and CDR2 SMNVEV come from the germline V gene (reference sequence). CDR3 bases: TGTGCCAGCAGTTTATTAGGGACAGGGCGGGAAGCTTTCTTT. This codes for CASSLLGTGREAFF.

V usage is TRBV6-5 and J usage is TRBJ2-2, with a possible D match to TRBD2 (6 bases). The germline V gene encodes CDR1 MNHEY and CDR2 SVGAGI. V gave up 2 bases and J gave up 6 bases, with 10 bases separating them. CDR3 length: 14 amino acids. The CDR3 DNA reads as TGTGCCAGCAGTTACCGGAGGGCCCCCGGGGAGCTGTTTTTT. Translating it yields CASSYRRAPGELFF.

The rearrangement joins TRBV29-1 to TRBJ2-1; a weak D match, TRBD1 (5 bases). The germline V and J ends were trimmed by 4 bases and 9 bases, with 10 bases remaining between them. The CDR3 sequence is 11 residues long. CDR1 SQVTM and CDR2 ANQGSEA come from the germline V gene. The CDR3 nucleotides read TGCAGCGTTGGGGGCTTCCCTGAGCAGTTCTTC. This codes for CSVGGFPEQFF.

This chain connects TRBV6-1 to TRBJ2-1; 12 bases map to TRBD2. The CDR3 is made up of 14 amino acids. Germline CDR1 reads MNHNS; CDR2 reads SASEGT. J was trimmed by 9 bases and V by 8 bases; bases with no gene match: 8. The CDR3 bases are TGTGCCAGCTCAGGACTAGCGGGAAAGGGTGAGCAGTTCTTC. Amino acids: CASSGLAGKGEQFF.

V gene TRBV29-1 combines with J gene TRBJ2-3; D not resolved. V was cut by 8 bases and J by 0 bases, with 9 bases left in between. CDR1 is SQVTM and CDR2 is ANQGSEA in the germline V gene. The CDR3 has 12 residues. In nucleotides, the CDR3 is TGCAGCAGCAAAACTAGCACAGATACGCAGTATTTT. Protein sequence: CSSKTSTDTQYF.

The rearrangement joins TRBV28 to TRBJ1-2; D gene uncertain. The CDR3 totals 15 residues. V lost 2 bases to trimming and J lost 5 bases, with 15 bases between them. In germline, CDR1 is MDHEN, CDR2 SYDVKM. The CDR3 sequence is CASSLQLTGKYGYTF. Written as DNA, the CDR3 is TGTGCCAGCAGTTTACAGTTGACGGGAAAATATGGCTACACCTTC.

CDR3 protein: CSVGQGAHSEAFF. The CDR3 nucleotides read TGCAGCGTAGGACAGGGGGCGCACTCTGAAGCTTTCTTT. The chain has TRBV29-1 and TRBJ1-1; 11 bases fit TRBD1. This CDR3 has 13 residues. Germline V lookup: CDR1 SQVTM, CDR2 ANQGSEA. Trimming cost V 6 bases and J 6 bases; bases outside gene matches: 6.

The chain employs TRBV7-2 and TRBJ2-3, with 9 bases that match TRBD2. The V segment lost 5 bases and the J segment 1 base; nucleotides outside the gene matches: 13. CDR1 is SGHTA and CDR2 is FQGNSA in the germline V gene. This CDR3 region has 18 residues. The CDR3: CASSPSGGLAGRTDTQYF. CDR3 nucleotides: TGTGCCAGCAGCCCCTCCGGGGGGCTAGCGGGACGCACAGATACGCAGTATTTT.

This chain joins TRBV6-1 and TRBJ1-4, with 9 bases fitting TRBD1. The CDR3 is 14 residues long. Trimming at V came to 5 bases and at J to 8 bases, leaving 6 bases not matched to a gene. CDR1 MNHNS and CDR2 SASEGT come from the germline V gene. In DNA, the CDR3 is TGTGCCAGCAGTACCACAGGGGGCGGCGAAAAACTGTTTTTT. Residues: CASSTTGGGEKLFF.

V and J are TRBV2 and TRBJ1-1; D might be TRBD1 (5 bases). The CDR3 is made up of 16 amino acids. Germline values: CDR1 SNHLY, CDR2 FYNNEI. Between the trimmed V and J ends, which lost 6 bases and 1 base, there was a span of 18 bases. CDR3 in amino acids: CASRGRQGAWNTEAFF. CDR3 sequence (DNA): TGTGCCAGCAGGGGGCGGCAGGGCGCCTGGAACACTGAAGCTTTCTTT.

CDR3 protein: CASSFAGRSYEQFF. As DNA, the CDR3 is TGTGCCAGCAGCTTCGCCGGCCGGAGCTATGAGCAGTTCTTC. The chain carries TRBV7-3 and TRBJ2-1; D uncertain. Germline V CDR1 and CDR2: SGHTA, FQGTGA. This CDR3 is built from 14 residues. V was trimmed by 3 bases and J by 8 bases, leaving 14 bases between them.

J is TRBJ2-3 and V is TRBV7-9; no clear D. Germline CDR1 reads SEHNR; CDR2 reads FQNEAQ (reference sequence). V lost 8 bases, J lost 1 base, and 4 bases lay in between. The CDR3 sequence is 11 residues long. In DNA form, the CDR3 reads TGTGCCAGCGGCCGCACAGATACGCAGTATTTT. It codes for CASGRTDTQYF.

The V and J genes are TRBV27 and TRBJ2-7; TRBD2 matches at 12 bases. CDR3 length: 15 residues. From germline, CDR1 is MNHEY and CDR2 SMNVEV (reference sequence). Losses at the gene ends were 5 bases for V and 7 bases for J; bases not matched to a gene: 9. CDR3 residues: CASSILAGGLGEQYF. As DNA, the CDR3 is TGTGCCAGCAGTATACTAGCGGGAGGTTTAGGAGAGCAGTACTTC.

The chain combines TRBV2 with TRBJ1-4; D is possibly TRBD1 (5 bases). Trimming shortened V by 4 bases and J by 6 bases, and 12 bases separated the two germline ends. Germline loops: CDR1 SNHLY, CDR2 FYNNEI. This CDR3 has 14 amino acids. The CDR3 bases are TGTGCCAGCAGTGTAGGGGTTGGTGATGAAAAACTGTTTTTT. Amino acids: CASSVGVGDEKLFF.

The chain couples TRBV7-2 to TRBJ2-7, with 10 bases that match TRBD2. V shed 7 bases and J 3 bases; nucleotides not matched to a gene: 6. The germline V gene encodes CDR1 SGHTA and CDR2 FQGNSA. CDR3 size: 14 residues. The CDR3 sequence: CASTPGLAHYEQYF. DNA for the CDR3: TGTGCCAGCACCCCGGGACTAGCGCACTACGAGCAGTACTTC.

The CDR3 loop reads CASARTGYGYTF. DNA for the CDR3: TGTGCCAGCGCCCGGACAGGCTATGGCTACACCTTC. This rearrangement joins TRBV6-5 to TRBJ1-2; 7 bases match TRBD1. After removal of 8 bases from V and 4 bases from J, the junction contained 4 bases not matched to a gene. The CDR3 runs to 12 residues. Per germline, CDR1 MNHEY and CDR2 SVGAGI.

The chain links TRBV7-9 to TRBJ2-1, with D uncertain. From germline, CDR1 is SEHNR and CDR2 FQNEAQ (reference sequence). This CDR3 spans 11 amino acids. V lost 3 bases and J lost 10, with 7 bases in between. Written as DNA, the CDR3 is TGTGCCAGCAGCTTCGTGGGCGAGCAGTTCTTC. Translation: CASSFVGEQFF.

The chain carries TRBV19 and TRBJ1-2; TRBD1 matches 8 bases. V shed 5 bases, J shed 8 bases, and the junction held 13 bases outside the gene matches. Looked up from germline, CDR1 is LNHDA and CDR2 is SQIVND (reference sequence). The CDR3 covers 15 residues. For the CDR3, the DNA is TGTGCCAGTAGTTTCTTCACGACAGGGGAGAGCGGCTACACCTTC. Translated, it gives CASSFFTTGESGYTF.

This sequence joins TRBV6-9 and TRBJ2-2, with TRBD2 matching 9 bases. In germline, CDR1 is MNHGY, CDR2 SVAAGI. This CDR3 has 15 amino acids. J lost 3 bases, V lost 7 bases, and 6 bases had no gene match. This CDR3 reads CASIAGGGDTGELFF. The CDR3 DNA reads TGTGCCAGCATCGCCGGCGGGGGGGACACCGGGGAGCTGTTTTTT.

V and J are TRBV27 and TRBJ1-2; TRBD1 is a possible D gene (5 bases). Germline CDR1 and CDR2: MNHEY and SMNVEV (reference sequence). Trimming stripped 7 bases from V and 4 bases from J, with 10 bases between. The length of the CDR3 is 12 residues. This chain's CDR3 is CASKGQGYGYTF. The CDR3 region has the DNA TGTGCCAGCAAGGGTCAGGGCTATGGCTACACCTTC.

The chain carries TRBV5-5 and TRBJ1-3, with TRBD1 matching over 9 bases. The V and J ends lost 4 bases and 0 bases, in that order; junction bases with no gene match: 5. The length of the CDR3 is 16 residues. CDR1 is SGHKS, CDR2 YYEKEE, per germline (reference sequence). CDR3 bases: TGTGCCAGCAGCCCCGGACAGGGGTTCTCTGGAAACACCATATATTTT. It encodes CASSPGQGFSGNTIYF.

This chain connects TRBV5-4 to TRBJ2-7; 7 nucleotides align to TRBD1. The CDR3 spans 15 residues. Germline values: CDR1 SGHNT, CDR2 YYREEE (reference sequence). The J segment lost 2 bases and the V segment lost 4 bases, leaving 9 bases of the junction unmatched. The CDR3 bases are TGTGCCAGCAGCGCCGGGACAGCGAACCCCTACGAGCAGTACTTC. Its translation: CASSAGTANPYEQYF. Full variable domain (rest looked up from reference TRBV5-4 and TRBJ2-7): ETGVTQSPTHLIKTRGQQVTLRCSSQSGHNTVSWYQQALGQGPQFIFQYYREEENGRGNFPPRFSGLQFPNYSSELNVNALELDDSALYLCASSAGTANPYEQYFGPGTRLTVT.

This clone was detected only a few times. V usage is TRBV7-9 and J usage is TRBJ2-1; TRBD2 aligns across 9 bases. Germline CDR1 SEHNR, CDR2 FQNEAQ (reference sequence). This CDR3 is 12 amino acids long. Trimming removed 5 bases from V and 9 bases from J; junction bases left unmatched: 2. The CDR3 DNA follows: TGTGCCAGCAGCCAACTAGCGGGTGAGCAGTTCTTC. Amino acids: CASSQLAGEQFF.

The chain is built from TRBV7-9 and TRBJ1-6; D gene unclear. The germline gives CDR1 SEHNR, CDR2 FQNEAQ (reference sequence). Trimming removed 6 bases at V and 7 bases at J, with 7 bases between. The CDR3 sequence is 12 residues long. The CDR3 DNA reads TGTGCCAGCAGTCCGGGGAATTCACCCCTCCACTTT. Translation: CASSPGNSPLHF.

V and J are TRBV5-4 and TRBJ2-2, with TRBD2 identical over 16 bases. The V and J ends lost 3 bases and 4 bases, in that order; junction bases with no gene match: 3. The CDR3 length is 17 residues. Germline CDR1 reads SGHNT; CDR2 reads YYREEE (reference sequence). The CDR3 DNA reads TGTGCCAGCAGCTCGGGACTAGCGGGAGGGGGCACCGGGGAGCTGTTTTTT. Translated: CASSSGLAGGGTGELFF.

The chain links TRBV29-1 to TRBJ2-2, with 7 bases lining up with TRBD2. Germline values: CDR1 SQVTM, CDR2 ANQGSEA. There are 15 residues in the CDR3. V dropped 3 bases and J dropped 7; count of bases not matched to a gene: 11. The chain's CDR3 is CSVDRGEGRGGELFF. The DNA for the CDR3 is TGCAGCGTTGATCGGGGGGAGGGCCGTGGCGGGGAGCTGTTTTTT.

The chain joins TRBV6-5 to TRBJ1-1, with a tentative D call TRBD1 (5 bases). V lost 1 base to trimming and J lost 3 bases, with 6 bases between them. There are 13 residues in the CDR3. The V gene's germline CDR1 is MNHEY and CDR2 SVGAGI. In nucleotides, the CDR3 is TGTGCCAGCAGTTACTTAGGGGACACTGAAGCTTTCTTT. Translated: CASSYLGDTEAFF.

The V and J genes are TRBV2 and TRBJ2-7, with 7 bases lining up with TRBD1. With V trimmed by 6 bases and J by 6 bases, 8 bases remained unmatched. Germline-derived CDR1 and CDR2 are SNHLY and FYNNEI. The CDR3 totals 13 residues. The CDR3 protein is CASRLTGAGEQYF. The CDR3 DNA reads as TGTGCCAGCAGACTAACAGGGGCAGGCGAGCAGTACTTC.

V usage is TRBV13 and J usage is TRBJ2-3, with 8 bases aligning to TRBD1. Germline CDR1 PRHDT, CDR2 FYEKMQ (reference sequence). Trimming at V came to 5 bases and at J to 2 bases, leaving 9 bases not matched to a gene. The CDR3 is 16 amino acids. Here the CDR3 reads CASSALQGDVTDTQYF. The DNA of the CDR3 is TGTGCCAGCAGCGCGCTACAGGGGGATGTCACAGATACGCAGTATTTT. Looking up the rest from reference TRBV13 and TRBJ2-3 gives the full variable domain: AAGVIQSPRHLIKEKRETATLKCYPIPRHDTVYWYQQGPGQDPQFLISFYEKMQSDKGSIPDRFSAQQFSDYHSELNMSSLELGDSALYFCASSALQGDVTDTQYFGPGTRLTVL.